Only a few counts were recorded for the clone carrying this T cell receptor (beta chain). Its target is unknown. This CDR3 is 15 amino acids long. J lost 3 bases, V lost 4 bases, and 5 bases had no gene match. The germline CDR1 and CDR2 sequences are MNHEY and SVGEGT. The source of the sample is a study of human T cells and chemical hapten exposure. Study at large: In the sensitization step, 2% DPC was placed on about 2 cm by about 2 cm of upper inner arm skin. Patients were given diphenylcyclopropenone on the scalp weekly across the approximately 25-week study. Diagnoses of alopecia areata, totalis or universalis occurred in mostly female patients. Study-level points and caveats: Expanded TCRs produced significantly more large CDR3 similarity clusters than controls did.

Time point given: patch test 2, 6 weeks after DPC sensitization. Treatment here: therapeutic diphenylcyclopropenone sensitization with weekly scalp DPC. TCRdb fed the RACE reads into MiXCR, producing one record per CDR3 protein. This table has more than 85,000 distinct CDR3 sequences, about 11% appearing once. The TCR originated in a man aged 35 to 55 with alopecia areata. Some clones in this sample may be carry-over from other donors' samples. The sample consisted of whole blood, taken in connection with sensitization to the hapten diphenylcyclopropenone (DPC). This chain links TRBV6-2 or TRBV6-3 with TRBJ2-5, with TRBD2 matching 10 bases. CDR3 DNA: TGTGCCAGCAGTTCCCTAGCGGGAGCCAAAGAGACCCAGTACTTC. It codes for CASSSLAGAKETQYF.